This T cell receptor beta chain appears in the sequencing data of a study of OX40 agonist ivuxolimab in advanced cancers. Whole-study context: Patients in the trial were receiving intravenous ivuxolimab every 2 weeks, at doses of 0.01 to 10 mg/kg. Aged roughly 23 to 79 with a mean of roughly 63 years, they were about 83% male. General study results and limits: The average count of expanded clones was higher among CD8+ T cells than among CD4+. Also showing low normalized T-cell clonal expansion were some of the nonresponders.

Comment on this clone: No antigen is known for it.

Clones were read by immunoSEQ multiplex PCR, and TCRdb kept only the in-frame ones, dropping some. The data show about 45,000 clones, with approximately 91% seen just once and roughly 30% held by the top ten. CDR1 and CDR2 (germline): LNHNV, YYDKDF (reference sequence). V shed 5 bases, J shed 0 bases, and the junction held 10 bases outside the gene matches. This CDR3 is built from 16 residues. The receptor's source is an adult with an advanced solid tumor such as melanoma, head and neck, liver or kidney cancer. J is TRBJ2-7 and V is TRBV15; 7 bases fit TRBD1. The source was CD4+ or CD8+ T cells sorted from blood, collected in a trial of the OX40 agonist ivuxolimab. CDR3 residues: CATSGPGQMSSYEQYF. The CDR3 DNA reads as TGTGCCACCAGCGGACCGGGACAGATGAGCTCCTACGAGCAGTACTTC.